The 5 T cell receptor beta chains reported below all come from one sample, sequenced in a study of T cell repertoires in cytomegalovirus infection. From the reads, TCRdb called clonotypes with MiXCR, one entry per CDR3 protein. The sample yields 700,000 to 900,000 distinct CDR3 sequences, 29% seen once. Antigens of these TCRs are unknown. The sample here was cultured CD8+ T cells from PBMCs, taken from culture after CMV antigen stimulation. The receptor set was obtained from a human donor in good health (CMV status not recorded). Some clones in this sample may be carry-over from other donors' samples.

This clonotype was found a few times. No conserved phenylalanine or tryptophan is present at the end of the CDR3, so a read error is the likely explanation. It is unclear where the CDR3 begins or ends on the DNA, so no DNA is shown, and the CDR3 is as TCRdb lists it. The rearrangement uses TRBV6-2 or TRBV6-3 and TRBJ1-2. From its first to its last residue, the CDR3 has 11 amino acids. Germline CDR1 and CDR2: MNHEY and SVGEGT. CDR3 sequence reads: CASKNGDFLFS.

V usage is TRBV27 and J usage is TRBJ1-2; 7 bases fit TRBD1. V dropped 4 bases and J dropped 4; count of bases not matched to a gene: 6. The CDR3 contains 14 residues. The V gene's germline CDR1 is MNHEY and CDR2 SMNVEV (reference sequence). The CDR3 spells CASSSPGQTYGYTF. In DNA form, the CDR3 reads TGTGCCAGCAGTTCCCCGGGACAGACCTATGGCTACACCTTC.

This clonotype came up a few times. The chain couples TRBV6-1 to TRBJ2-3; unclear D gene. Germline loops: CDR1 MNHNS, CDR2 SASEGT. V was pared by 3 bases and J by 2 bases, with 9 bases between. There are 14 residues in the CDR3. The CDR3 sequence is CASSDVGYTDTQYF. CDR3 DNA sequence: TGTGCCAGCAGTGATGTGGGGTACACAGATACGCAGTATTTT.

The CDR3 sequence is CAIWDRTSTDTQYF. CDR3 coding DNA: TGTGCCATCTGGGACAGGACTAGCACAGATACGCAGTATTTT. The chain combines TRBV10-3 with TRBJ2-3; TRBD1 matches at 8 bases. CDR1 is ENHRY and CDR2 is SYGVKD in the germline V gene. Trimming took 8 bases from V and 0 from J; bases not matched to a gene: 4. CDR3 size: 14 residues.

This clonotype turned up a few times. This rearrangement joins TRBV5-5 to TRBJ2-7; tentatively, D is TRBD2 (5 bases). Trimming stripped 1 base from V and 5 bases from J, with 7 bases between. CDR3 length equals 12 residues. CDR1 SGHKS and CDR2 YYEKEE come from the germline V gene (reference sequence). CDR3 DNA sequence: TGTGCCAGCAGCTTGCCCGGGAACGAGCAGTACGTC. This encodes CASSLPGNEQYV.